The clone carrying this T cell receptor (beta chain) is a singleton in its sample. The germline CDR1 and CDR2 sequences are SGHRS and YFSETQ. The CDR3 runs to 15 residues. Trimming took 5 bases from V and 9 from J, leaving 21 bases between them. The data derive from a study of blood T cell repertoires in COVID-19. Using immunoSEQ multiplex PCR, the repertoire was profiled, and TCRdb retains in-frame clones only, with some absent. The table has about 270,000 clones, roughly 86% seen once; the top ten hold 1.5% to 2%. The chain couples TRBV5-1 to TRBJ2-1; perhaps TRBD2 as D (7 bases). The specimen was peripheral blood. This clonotype was obtained from a woman in her fifties or sixties who had recovered from COVID-19. CDR3 DNA: TGCGCCAGCAGGCGTGGTGGATCAGGGGAGGGTGAGCAGTTCTTC. Translating it yields CASRRGGSGEGEQFF. Variable domain in full (rest from reference TRBV5-1 and TRBJ2-1): KAGVTQTPRYLIKTRGQQVTLSCSPISGHRSVSWYQQTPGQGLQFLFEYFSETQRNKGNFPGRFSGRQFSNSRSEMNVSTLELGDSALYLCASRRGGSGEGEQFFGPGTRLTVL.